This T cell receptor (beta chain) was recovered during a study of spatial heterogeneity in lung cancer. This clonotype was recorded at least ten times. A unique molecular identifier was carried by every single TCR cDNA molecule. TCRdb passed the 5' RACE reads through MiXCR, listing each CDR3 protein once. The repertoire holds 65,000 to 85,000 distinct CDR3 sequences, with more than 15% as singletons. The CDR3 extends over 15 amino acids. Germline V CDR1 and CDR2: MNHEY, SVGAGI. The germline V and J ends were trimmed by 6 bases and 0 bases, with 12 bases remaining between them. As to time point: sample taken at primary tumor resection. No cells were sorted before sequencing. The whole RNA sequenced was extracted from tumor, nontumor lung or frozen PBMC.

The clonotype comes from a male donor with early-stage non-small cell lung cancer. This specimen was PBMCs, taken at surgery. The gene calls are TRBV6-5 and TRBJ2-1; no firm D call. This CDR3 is CASRTLQSSYNEQFF. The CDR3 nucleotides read TGTGCCAGCAGAACTCTCCAGAGCTCCTACAATGAGCAGTTCTTC.